The next 32 T cell receptor beta chains were all read from a single sample in a study of T cell responses to AZD1222 COVID-19 vaccine. Assay: immunoSEQ multiplex PCR; the TCRdb copy retains only in-frame clones and omits some. The sample yields over 200,000 clones, around 94% seen once. The sample here was peripheral blood, taken 28 days after the second dose of the MenACWY control vaccine. The receptors come from an adult who received the MenACWY meningococcal vaccine as a control.

This chain uses TRBV6-5 with TRBJ1-4; TRBD1 matches 7 bases. Trimming took 2 bases from V and 5 from J; bases not matched to a gene: 8. This CDR3 has 16 residues. The germline gives CDR1 MNHEY, CDR2 SVGAGI. Written as DNA, the CDR3 is TGTGCCAGCAGTTACCGAACTGCGGGACAGAATGAAAAACTGTTTTTT. It codes for CASSYRTAGQNEKLFF.

V is TRBV2 and J is TRBJ1-5; D may be TRBD1 (6 bases). Per the germline V gene, CDR1 is SNHLY and CDR2 is FYNNEI. CDR3 size: 13 residues. Trimming left V 4 bases short and J 5 bases short, with 9 bases between. The CDR3 DNA is TGTGCCAGCAGTGGGACAGAGGATCAGCCCCAGCATTTT. This encodes CASSGTEDQPQHF.

The genes are TRBV9 and TRBJ2-3, with D perhaps matching TRBD2 (6 bases). The germline gives CDR1 SGDLS, CDR2 YYNGEE. This CDR3 comprises 19 residues. V was trimmed by 3 bases and J by 4 bases, leaving 27 bases between them. This CDR3 reads CASSGRGRREASVSDTQYF. The DNA for the CDR3 is TGTGCCAGCAGCGGCCGCGGAAGAAGGGAGGCCTCGGTGTCAGATACGCAGTATTTT.

The chain recombines TRBV7-8 with TRBJ1-1, with D possibly TRBD1 on 6 matching bases. From germline, CDR1 is SGHVS and CDR2 FQNEAQ. Trimming left V 5 bases short and J 6 bases short, with 25 bases between. The CDR3 totals 17 residues. The CDR3 loop reads CASSPRVSGDKRAEAFF. CDR3 bases: TGTGCCAGCAGCCCGAGGGTGTCGGGGGACAAACGCGCTGAAGCTTTCTTT.

The J gene is TRBJ2-7, the V gene TRBV7-9; TRBD2 is a possible D gene (5 bases). Trimming took 5 bases from V and 4 from J, leaving 9 bases between them. The CDR3 contains 12 residues. CDR1 is SEHNR and CDR2 is FQNEAQ in the germline V gene (reference sequence). The CDR3 here is CASSTSGYEQYF. CDR3 sequence (DNA): TGTGCCAGCAGCACGTCGGGGTACGAGCAGTACTTC.

As to this clone: A junction end diverges from the germline sequence, so it may reflect a read error. This chain connects TRBV18 to TRBJ2-1, with a tentative D call TRBD2 (7 bases). CDR1 and CDR2 (germline): KGHSH, LQKENI. The CDR3 consists of 18 residues. Written as DNA, the CDR3 is TGTGCCAGCTCTCCACGGGGGGCCGGGACCCGTTCCTACAATGAGCAGTTCTTC. Translating gives CASSPRGAGTRSYNEQFF. The full variable domain, with the rest looked up from reference TRBV18 and TRBJ2-1, is NAGVMQNPRHLVRRRGQEARLRCSPMKGHSHVYWYRQLPEEGLKFMVYLQKENIIDESGMPKERFSAEFPKEGPSILRIQQVVRGDSAAYFCASSPRGAGTRSYNEQFFGPGTRLTVL.

This clone appeared a single time. This chain connects TRBV28 to TRBJ2-7, with 7 bases aligning to TRBD2. With V trimmed by 3 bases and J by 1 base, 3 bases remained unmatched. This CDR3 comprises 14 residues. Germline V gene lookup returns CDR1 MDHEN and CDR2 SYDVKM. The CDR3 loop reads CASSFTGGSYEQYF. The CDR3 nucleotides are TGTGCCAGCAGTTTTACCGGGGGGTCCTACGAGCAGTACTTC.

The rearrangement joins TRBV19 to TRBJ2-7; 7 bases agree with TRBD1. This CDR3 spans 14 amino acids. Trimming cost V 7 bases and J 0 bases; bases outside gene matches: 6. Germline V lookup: CDR1 LNHDA, CDR2 SQIVND (reference sequence). CDR3 loop: CASTRQGLSYEQYF. The CDR3 region has the DNA TGTGCCAGTACCAGACAGGGCCTCTCCTACGAGCAGTACTTC.

This clone has just one count. This chain connects TRBV28 to TRBJ1-2; perhaps TRBD1 as D (6 bases). CDR1 and CDR2 (germline): MDHEN, SYDVKM. This CDR3 comprises 12 residues. Trimming took off 3 bases at V and 7 bases at J, with 9 bases between the two ends. CDR3 amino acids: CASSLAGVGYTF. CDR3 nucleotide sequence: TGTGCCAGCAGTTTGGCAGGGGTTGGCTACACCTTC.

This chain links TRBV5-1 with TRBJ2-7, with TRBD1 matching 8 bases. Trimming at V came to 0 bases and at J to 4 bases, leaving 6 bases not matched to a gene. Germline-derived CDR1 and CDR2 are SGHRS and YFSETQ. The CDR3 sequence is 15 residues long. The CDR3 sequence is CASSLETGVAYEQYF. In DNA form, the CDR3 reads TGCGCCAGCAGCTTGGAGACAGGGGTAGCATACGAGCAGTACTTC.

The V call is TRBV6-2 or TRBV6-3, the J call TRBJ1-1, with 12 bases lining up with TRBD1. The CDR3 totals 16 residues. CDR1 MNHEY and CDR2 SVGEGT come from the germline V gene. The J segment lost 1 base and the V segment lost 5 bases, leaving 5 bases of the junction unmatched. The CDR3: CASSKPGQGANTEAFF. The DNA of the CDR3 is TGTGCCAGCAGTAAGCCGGGACAGGGGGCGAACACTGAAGCTTTCTTT.

This clone was picked up one time. The chain is built from TRBV5-1 and TRBJ1-3, with TRBD1 matching over 10 bases. Germline assignment: CDR1 SGHRS and CDR2 YFSETQ. V lost 4 bases, J lost 4 bases, and 5 bases stayed unmatched. This CDR3 comprises 15 residues. The CDR3 region is CASSLDRGQGNTIYF. Here the CDR3 DNA reads TGCGCCAGCAGCCTAGACAGGGGGCAAGGAAACACCATATATTTT.

The chain is built from TRBV27 and TRBJ2-7; maybe TRBD1 (6 bases). Germline values: CDR1 MNHEY, CDR2 SMNVEV (reference sequence). CDR3 length: 14 residues. Deletions cut 5 bases from V and 1 base from J, with 12 bases between. The CDR3 region has the DNA TGTGCCAGCAGTCCCCTTGGACAGTCCTACGAGCAGTACTTC. This sequence encodes CASSPLGQSYEQYF.

The rearrangement uses TRBV4-2 and TRBJ2-1; 7 bases are shared with TRBD1. V lost 1 base to trimming and J lost 6 bases; unmatched junction nucleotides: 12. The CDR3 sequence is 17 residues long. Germline CDR1 reads LGHNA; CDR2 reads YNFKEQ. The CDR3 protein is CASSQATGPGLGNEQFF. CDR3 in DNA: TGTGCCAGCAGCCAAGCGACAGGGCCAGGCTTGGGCAATGAGCAGTTCTTC.

This clone was recorded once. The chain recombines TRBV19 with TRBJ2-1; 12 bases align to TRBD2. Germline V gives CDR1 LNHDA, CDR2 SQIVND (reference sequence). This CDR3 spans 13 amino acids. After removal of 4 bases from V and 13 bases from J, the junction contained 5 bases not matched to a gene. CDR3 sequence: CASSKRLAGEQFF. DNA for the CDR3: TGTGCCAGTAGTAAGAGACTAGCGGGAGAACAGTTCTTC.

This clone was recorded only once. The V gene is TRBV9, the J gene TRBJ2-3; TRBD2 agrees at 7 bases. The J segment lost 0 bases and the V segment lost 3 bases, leaving 7 bases of the junction unmatched. Germline CDR1 SGDLS, CDR2 YYNGEE. This CDR3 contains 16 residues. The CDR3 DNA reads TGTGCCAGCAGCGCCGGGACTACCTATAGCACAGATACGCAGTATTTT. Translating gives CASSAGTTYSTDTQYF.

This chain joins TRBV7-9 and TRBJ1-1; 7 bases match TRBD1. CDR1 and CDR2 from the germline V gene are SEHNR and FQNEAQ (reference sequence). The CDR3 is 15 residues long. V dropped 9 bases and J dropped 1; count of bases not matched to a gene: 11. CDR3 in amino acids: CASATGPVENTEAFF. CDR3 nucleotides: TGTGCCAGTGCGACAGGGCCCGTTGAGAACACTGAAGCTTTCTTT.

This chain links TRBV18 with TRBJ2-4; D perhaps matches TRBD1 (6 bases). V dropped 4 bases and J dropped 0 bases, with 19 bases sitting between them. The CDR3 contains 18 residues. Germline CDR1 and CDR2: KGHSH and LQKENI. In nucleotides, the CDR3 is TGTGCCAGCTCACGACGCCAGGACAGTACCTTAGCCAAAAACATTCAGTACTTC. This codes for CASSRRQDSTLAKNIQYF.

The chain recombines TRBV28 with TRBJ2-7; 9 bases are shared with TRBD2. Germline values: CDR1 MDHEN, CDR2 SYDVKM. V lost 7 bases to trimming and J lost 5 bases; unmatched junction nucleotides: 12. The CDR3 spans 15 residues. The CDR3 region has the DNA TGTGCCAGCACCAGGGGGGGACTAGCCGTCCACGAGCAGTACTTC. It translates to CASTRGGLAVHEQYF.

The V and J genes are TRBV14 and TRBJ1-5; D is uncertain. The CDR3 is 15 amino acids. Germline-derived CDR1 and CDR2 are SGHDN and FVKESK. Deletions cut 4 bases from V and 0 bases from J, with 10 bases between. The DNA of the CDR3 is TGTGCCAGCAGCCGGGGTGACTTTAGCAATCAGCCCCAGCATTTT. This encodes CASSRGDFSNQPQHF.

This clone was picked up a small number of times. The V gene is TRBV19, the J gene TRBJ2-2, with TRBD2 identical over 7 bases. Per the germline V gene, CDR1 is LNHDA and CDR2 is SQIVND (reference sequence). V gave up 4 bases and J gave up 10 bases; unmatched junction bases: 9. The length of the CDR3 is 14 residues. The CDR3 nucleotides are TGTGCCAGTAGTAAGACGACTAGCCGGACGGAGCTGTTTTTT. Protein: CASSKTTSRTELFF.

To note about this clone: Other DNA sequences of this sample code for an identical CDR3. V and J are TRBV12-3 or TRBV12-4 and TRBJ2-7; D might be TRBD2 (5 bases). The CDR3 is 11 amino acids. The V end lost 5 bases, the J end lost 4 bases, and 6 bases lay between the germline ends. The CDR3 spells CASSRGYEQYF. The CDR3 DNA is TGTGCCAGCAGTCGGGGATACGAGCAGTACTTC.

The V call is TRBV11-2, the J call TRBJ1-4; 7 nucleotides line up with TRBD1. Germline V gives CDR1 SGHAT, CDR2 FQNNGV. This CDR3 has 12 residues. With V trimmed by 5 bases and J by 12 bases, 6 bases remained unmatched. The CDR3 protein is CASSTRQGQLFF. The CDR3 DNA reads as TGTGCCAGCAGCACCAGACAGGGACAACTGTTTTTT.

V gene TRBV28 combines with J gene TRBJ2-2; D tentatively fits TRBD1 or TRBD2 (5 bases each). Per the germline V gene, CDR1 is MDHEN and CDR2 is SYDVKM. Trimming stripped 4 bases from V and 5 bases from J, with 5 bases between. The CDR3 extends over 12 amino acids. CDR3 amino acids: CASSWGTGELFF. The CDR3 nucleotides read TGTGCCAGCAGTTGGGGGACCGGGGAGCTGTTTTTT. Full variable domain (outside the CDR3, taken from reference TRBV28 and TRBJ2-2): DVKVTQSSRYLVKRTGEKVFLECVQDMDHENMFWYRQDPGLGLRLIYFSYDVKMKEKGDIPEGYSVSREKKERFSLILESASTNQTSMYLCASSWGTGELFFGEGSRLTVL.

This clone was counted a single time. This chain joins TRBV15 and TRBJ2-2; a weak D match, TRBD2 (5 bases). Germline V CDR1 and CDR2: LNHNV, YYDKDF (reference sequence). V gave up 0 bases and J gave up 3 bases, with 11 bases separating them. This CDR3 has 16 residues. The CDR3 spells CATSRDRGSHTGELFF. CDR3 DNA: TGTGCCACCAGCAGAGATCGAGGGAGTCACACCGGGGAGCTGTTTTTT.

The V and J genes are TRBV11-2 and TRBJ2-2, with D unresolved. This CDR3 has 17 amino acids. Per germline, CDR1 SGHAT and CDR2 FQNNGV. V shed 6 bases and J shed 2 bases, with 19 bases lying between them. The CDR3 nucleotides read TGTGCCAGCAGAGAAGCTCGACATGGCGAAAACACCGGGGAGCTGTTTTTT. Encoded protein: CASREARHGENTGELFF.

The chain carries TRBV27 and TRBJ2-1, with 11 bases matching TRBD1. V lost 6 bases and J lost 13; bases outside the gene matches: 8. This CDR3 comprises 13 residues. The germline gives CDR1 MNHEY, CDR2 SMNVEV (reference sequence). This CDR3 reads CASRGSGQGVQFF. CDR3 DNA sequence: TGTGCCAGCAGGGGGTCGGGACAGGGGGTTCAGTTCTTC.

The chain couples TRBV7-2 to TRBJ2-7; D unresolved. The germline V gene has CDR1 SGHTA and CDR2 FQGNSA. This CDR3 has 14 residues. The ends were cut back, 1 base at V and 2 bases at J, with 9 bases in the middle. In DNA, the CDR3 is TGTGCCAGCAGCTTAGATGCGCTGACCTACGAGCAGTACTTC. Its protein product is CASSLDALTYEQYF.

The rearrangement joins TRBV6-4 to TRBJ1-1; 8 bases agree with TRBD1. Germline V CDR1 and CDR2: MRHNA, SNTAGT. V shed 10 bases, J shed 4 bases, and the junction held 17 bases outside the gene matches. CDR3 size: 16 residues. CDR3 nucleotide sequence: TGTGCCACCCCGGCAGGGGGCCCAACCGAACTCACTGAAGCTTTCTTT. Its protein is CATPAGGPTELTEAFF.

This clone appeared once. The genes are TRBV19 and TRBJ2-1; D is perhaps TRBD2 (6 bases). Trimming took off 0 bases at V and 2 bases at J, with 20 bases between the two ends. Germline values: CDR1 LNHDA, CDR2 SQIVND (reference sequence). The length of the CDR3 is 19 residues. The CDR3 DNA reads as TGTGCCAGTAGTATAGATTTTTGGGCTAGCGCGAAGCCCTACAATGAGCAGTTCTTC. Amino acid sequence: CASSIDFWASAKPYNEQFF.

This chain joins TRBV11-2 and TRBJ1-2; 7 bases align to TRBD1. CDR1 is SGHAT, CDR2 FQNNGV, per germline. This CDR3 comprises 13 residues. Germline trimming cut 6 bases from V and 2 bases from J; bases unmatched to any gene: 3. The CDR3 DNA reads as TGTGCCAGCAGTTCGGACAGGAACTATGGCTACACCTTC. The encoded protein is CASSSDRNYGYTF.

The chain carries TRBV5-4 and TRBJ1-3; no reliable D call. The CDR3 totals 14 residues. The V and J ends lost 3 bases and 4 bases respectively, with 11 bases between them. The V gene's germline CDR1 is SGHNT and CDR2 YYREEE (reference sequence). The CDR3 coding sequence is TGTGCCAGCAGCTATTGGGCGTCGGGAAACACCATATATTTT. This gives the protein CASSYWASGNTIYF.